A selection of T cell receptor beta chains follows, all from one sample in a study of OX40 agonist ivuxolimab in advanced cancers. Profiling relied on immunoSEQ multiplex PCR, and the TCRdb table lists in-frame clones only, not all of them. Of about 81,000 clones in the sample, around 84% were seen once. The sample consisted of CD4+ or CD8+ T cells sorted from blood, taken in a trial of the OX40 agonist ivuxolimab. The receptors stem from an adult with an advanced solid tumor such as melanoma, head and neck, liver or kidney cancer. Both conserved end residues are part of each CDR3. Fields, in order: clone size, D gene, V gene, J gene, CDR3 protein, CDR3 DNA. A D gene is named only where the DNA matches it firmly. Rows give clone size only sometimes, using once, few, many, or a class for an expanded clone.

abundance: .
d_gene: .
v_gene: TRBV2
j_gene: TRBJ2-2
CDR3aa: CASRKGSGELFF
CDR3nt: TGTGCCAGCAGAAAAGGGTCCGGGGAGCTGTTTTTT

abundance: .
d_gene: .
v_gene: TRBV6-5
j_gene: TRBJ1-3
CDR3aa: CASHADAGGNTIYF
CDR3nt: TGTGCCAGCCACGCAGACGCAGGGGGAAACACCATATATTTT

abundance: .
d_gene: .
v_gene: TRBV19
j_gene: TRBJ1-2
CDR3aa: CASSSQGGYGYTF
CDR3nt: TGTGCCAGTAGTTCCCAGGGTGGCTATGGCTACACCTTC

abundance: .
d_gene: .
v_gene: TRBV5-4
j_gene: TRBJ2-1
CDR3aa: CASSPTRNNEQFF
CDR3nt: TGTGCCAGCAGCCCCACTAGAAACAATGAGCAGTTCTTC

abundance: .
d_gene: TRBD1
v_gene: TRBV27
j_gene: TRBJ2-7
CDR3aa: CASSLLNDRGREQYF
CDR3nt: TGTGCCAGCAGTCTGCTAAACGACAGGGGGAGGGAGCAGTACTTC

abundance: many
d_gene: .
v_gene: TRBV7-9
j_gene: TRBJ1-3
CDR3aa: CASSRTPENTIYF
CDR3nt: TGTGCCAGCAGTCGAACCCCTGAAAACACCATATATTTT

abundance: .
d_gene: .
v_gene: TRBV7-9
j_gene: TRBJ2-2
CDR3aa: CASSLHWAEGTGELFF
CDR3nt: TGTGCCAGCAGCTTACATTGGGCTGAGGGCACCGGGGAGCTGTTTTTT

abundance: .
d_gene: TRBD2
v_gene: TRBV27
j_gene: TRBJ2-1
CDR3aa: CASSAITSGGNEQFF
CDR3nt: TGTGCCAGCAGCGCTATAACTAGCGGGGGGAATGAGCAGTTCTTC

abundance: .
d_gene: TRBD2
v_gene: TRBV18
j_gene: TRBJ2-1
CDR3aa: CASSPTLAGGQNEQFF
CDR3nt: TGTGCCAGCTCACCAACGCTAGCGGGAGGACAGAATGAGCAGTTCTTC

abundance: few
d_gene: .
v_gene: TRBV27
j_gene: TRBJ2-5
CDR3aa: CASSQQETQYF
CDR3nt: TGTGCCAGCAGTCAACAAGAGACCCAGTACTTC

abundance: .
d_gene: .
v_gene: TRBV7-6
j_gene: TRBJ2-3
CDR3aa: CASSLGPLATQYF
CDR3nt: TGTGCCAGCAGCTTAGGCCCTCTCGCTACGCAGTATTTT

abundance: .
d_gene: .
v_gene: TRBV7-9
j_gene: TRBJ2-1
CDR3aa: CASSLEWEQFF
CDR3nt: TGTGCCAGCAGCTTGGAATGGGAGCAGTTCTTC

abundance: .
d_gene: TRBD1
v_gene: TRBV2
j_gene: TRBJ1-3
CDR3aa: CASFLTGSSGNTIYF
CDR3nt: TGTGCCAGCTTTTTGACAGGGAGCTCTGGAAACACCATATATTTT

abundance: .
d_gene: TRBD2
v_gene: TRBV7-2
j_gene: TRBJ2-1
CDR3aa: CAGQISGGLHNEQFF
CDR3nt: TGTGCCGGACAAATTAGCGGGGGGCTCCACAATGAGCAGTTCTTC

abundance: .
d_gene: TRBD2
v_gene: TRBV5-1
j_gene: TRBJ2-3
CDR3aa: CASSLLTSGTTTDTQYF
CDR3nt: TGCGCCAGCAGCTTGCTTACTAGCGGAACTACCACAGATACGCAGTATTTT